Detailed here is one T cell receptor (beta chain). The data belong to a study of blood T cell repertoires in COVID-19. Study at large: Both acute and convalescent COVID-19 samples were obtained from the United States, Italy and Spain.

Authors' methods: Estimation of nucleated cell counts relied on the amplification of reference gene primers. Assay: immunoSEQ multiplex PCR; the TCRdb copy retains only in-frame clones and omits some. V, J and clone size are those of that table, while D and trimming were read from the DNA. The table records about 150,000 clones, about 85% of them present only once. Input material: peripheral blood. The receptor's source is a man between 60 and 75 years old with COVID-19, enrolled during active disease.

CDR3 nucleotide sequence: TGTGCCAGCAGTCCCCTCGGGACTAGCGGGGTCACCGGGGAGCTGTTTTTT. It is translated as CASSPLGTSGVTGELFF. V is TRBV6-6 and J is TRBJ2-2; TRBD2 matches 13 bases. V shed 5 bases, J shed 4 bases, and the junction held 7 bases outside the gene matches. Looked up from germline, CDR1 is MNHNY and CDR2 is SVGAGI (reference sequence). The CDR3 runs 17 residues.